Presented here are 2 T cell receptor beta chains from one specimen sequenced in a study of cytomegalovirus exposure and HLA in healthy donors (dated by TCRdb to 2016 to 2017). Preparation of the library involved the immunoSEQ multiplex PCR assay. The multiplex PCR relied on a mix of 60 forward primers for TCR Vbeta segments and 13 reverse primers for TCR Jbeta segments. In its TCRdb copy, this immuneACCESS table keeps in-frame sequences only and misses some clones. Where compared with another copy, unresolved V genes explain less than half of these, and the others have no known cause. This sample lists 100,000 to 150,000 clones; approximately 15% were detected once. The biggest ten clones account for under 2% of the sample. Sequenced input: PBMCs. Every receptor here comes from a woman younger than 35 in good health and CMV-seronegative.

CDR3 loop: CASSERGRYNEQFF. The CDR3 nucleotides read TGTGCCAGCAGTGAGCGGGGTCGGTACAATGAGCAGTTCTTC. The V gene is TRBV6-1, the J gene TRBJ2-1; D may be TRBD2 (6 bases). Trimming removed 3 bases from V and 4 bases from J, with 10 bases in between. This CDR3 has 14 residues. The V gene's germline CDR1 is MNHNS and CDR2 SASEGT.

This clone was seen a few times. CDR3 sequence (DNA): TGCAGCGTTGAGAGGGTCGCTGGCGGAAAAGCTAACTATGGCTACACCTTC. This gives the protein CSVERVAGGKANYGYTF. The V call is TRBV29-1, the J call TRBJ1-2; D is unclear. V was clipped by 3 bases and J by 0 bases, with 20 bases between them. The CDR3 is 17 residues long. Looked up from germline, CDR1 is SQVTM and CDR2 is ANQGSEA.